What follows describes a single TCR beta chain. The antigen is not known. Sorted populations all had greater than 95% purity. Expressed TCRB transcripts were sequenced because the isolated RNA had all been reverse transcribed beforehand. Some clones are missing from TCRdb's copy, which holds only in-frame ones; the method was immunoSEQ multiplex PCR. This table holds 350,000 or so clones, about 20% found once. This record comes from a study of beta chain features in type 1 diabetes. Notes on the study in general: Cells carrying high TCR expression could end up over-represented when cDNA is sequenced.

J gave up 2 bases and V 4 bases, and 4 bases lay outside the gene matches. The CDR3 has 14 amino acids. Looked up from germline, CDR1 is MNHEY and CDR2 is SMNVEV (reference sequence). The source of this sequence is a woman aged 18-30 years in good health. Sequenced input: naive CD4+ T cells from blood. V gene TRBV27 combines with J gene TRBJ2-7; 8 nucleotides line up with TRBD1. CDR3 in amino acids: CASSSRTGPYEQYF. The CDR3 DNA sequence: TGTGCCAGCAGTTCACGGACAGGGCCCTACGAGCAGTACTTC.